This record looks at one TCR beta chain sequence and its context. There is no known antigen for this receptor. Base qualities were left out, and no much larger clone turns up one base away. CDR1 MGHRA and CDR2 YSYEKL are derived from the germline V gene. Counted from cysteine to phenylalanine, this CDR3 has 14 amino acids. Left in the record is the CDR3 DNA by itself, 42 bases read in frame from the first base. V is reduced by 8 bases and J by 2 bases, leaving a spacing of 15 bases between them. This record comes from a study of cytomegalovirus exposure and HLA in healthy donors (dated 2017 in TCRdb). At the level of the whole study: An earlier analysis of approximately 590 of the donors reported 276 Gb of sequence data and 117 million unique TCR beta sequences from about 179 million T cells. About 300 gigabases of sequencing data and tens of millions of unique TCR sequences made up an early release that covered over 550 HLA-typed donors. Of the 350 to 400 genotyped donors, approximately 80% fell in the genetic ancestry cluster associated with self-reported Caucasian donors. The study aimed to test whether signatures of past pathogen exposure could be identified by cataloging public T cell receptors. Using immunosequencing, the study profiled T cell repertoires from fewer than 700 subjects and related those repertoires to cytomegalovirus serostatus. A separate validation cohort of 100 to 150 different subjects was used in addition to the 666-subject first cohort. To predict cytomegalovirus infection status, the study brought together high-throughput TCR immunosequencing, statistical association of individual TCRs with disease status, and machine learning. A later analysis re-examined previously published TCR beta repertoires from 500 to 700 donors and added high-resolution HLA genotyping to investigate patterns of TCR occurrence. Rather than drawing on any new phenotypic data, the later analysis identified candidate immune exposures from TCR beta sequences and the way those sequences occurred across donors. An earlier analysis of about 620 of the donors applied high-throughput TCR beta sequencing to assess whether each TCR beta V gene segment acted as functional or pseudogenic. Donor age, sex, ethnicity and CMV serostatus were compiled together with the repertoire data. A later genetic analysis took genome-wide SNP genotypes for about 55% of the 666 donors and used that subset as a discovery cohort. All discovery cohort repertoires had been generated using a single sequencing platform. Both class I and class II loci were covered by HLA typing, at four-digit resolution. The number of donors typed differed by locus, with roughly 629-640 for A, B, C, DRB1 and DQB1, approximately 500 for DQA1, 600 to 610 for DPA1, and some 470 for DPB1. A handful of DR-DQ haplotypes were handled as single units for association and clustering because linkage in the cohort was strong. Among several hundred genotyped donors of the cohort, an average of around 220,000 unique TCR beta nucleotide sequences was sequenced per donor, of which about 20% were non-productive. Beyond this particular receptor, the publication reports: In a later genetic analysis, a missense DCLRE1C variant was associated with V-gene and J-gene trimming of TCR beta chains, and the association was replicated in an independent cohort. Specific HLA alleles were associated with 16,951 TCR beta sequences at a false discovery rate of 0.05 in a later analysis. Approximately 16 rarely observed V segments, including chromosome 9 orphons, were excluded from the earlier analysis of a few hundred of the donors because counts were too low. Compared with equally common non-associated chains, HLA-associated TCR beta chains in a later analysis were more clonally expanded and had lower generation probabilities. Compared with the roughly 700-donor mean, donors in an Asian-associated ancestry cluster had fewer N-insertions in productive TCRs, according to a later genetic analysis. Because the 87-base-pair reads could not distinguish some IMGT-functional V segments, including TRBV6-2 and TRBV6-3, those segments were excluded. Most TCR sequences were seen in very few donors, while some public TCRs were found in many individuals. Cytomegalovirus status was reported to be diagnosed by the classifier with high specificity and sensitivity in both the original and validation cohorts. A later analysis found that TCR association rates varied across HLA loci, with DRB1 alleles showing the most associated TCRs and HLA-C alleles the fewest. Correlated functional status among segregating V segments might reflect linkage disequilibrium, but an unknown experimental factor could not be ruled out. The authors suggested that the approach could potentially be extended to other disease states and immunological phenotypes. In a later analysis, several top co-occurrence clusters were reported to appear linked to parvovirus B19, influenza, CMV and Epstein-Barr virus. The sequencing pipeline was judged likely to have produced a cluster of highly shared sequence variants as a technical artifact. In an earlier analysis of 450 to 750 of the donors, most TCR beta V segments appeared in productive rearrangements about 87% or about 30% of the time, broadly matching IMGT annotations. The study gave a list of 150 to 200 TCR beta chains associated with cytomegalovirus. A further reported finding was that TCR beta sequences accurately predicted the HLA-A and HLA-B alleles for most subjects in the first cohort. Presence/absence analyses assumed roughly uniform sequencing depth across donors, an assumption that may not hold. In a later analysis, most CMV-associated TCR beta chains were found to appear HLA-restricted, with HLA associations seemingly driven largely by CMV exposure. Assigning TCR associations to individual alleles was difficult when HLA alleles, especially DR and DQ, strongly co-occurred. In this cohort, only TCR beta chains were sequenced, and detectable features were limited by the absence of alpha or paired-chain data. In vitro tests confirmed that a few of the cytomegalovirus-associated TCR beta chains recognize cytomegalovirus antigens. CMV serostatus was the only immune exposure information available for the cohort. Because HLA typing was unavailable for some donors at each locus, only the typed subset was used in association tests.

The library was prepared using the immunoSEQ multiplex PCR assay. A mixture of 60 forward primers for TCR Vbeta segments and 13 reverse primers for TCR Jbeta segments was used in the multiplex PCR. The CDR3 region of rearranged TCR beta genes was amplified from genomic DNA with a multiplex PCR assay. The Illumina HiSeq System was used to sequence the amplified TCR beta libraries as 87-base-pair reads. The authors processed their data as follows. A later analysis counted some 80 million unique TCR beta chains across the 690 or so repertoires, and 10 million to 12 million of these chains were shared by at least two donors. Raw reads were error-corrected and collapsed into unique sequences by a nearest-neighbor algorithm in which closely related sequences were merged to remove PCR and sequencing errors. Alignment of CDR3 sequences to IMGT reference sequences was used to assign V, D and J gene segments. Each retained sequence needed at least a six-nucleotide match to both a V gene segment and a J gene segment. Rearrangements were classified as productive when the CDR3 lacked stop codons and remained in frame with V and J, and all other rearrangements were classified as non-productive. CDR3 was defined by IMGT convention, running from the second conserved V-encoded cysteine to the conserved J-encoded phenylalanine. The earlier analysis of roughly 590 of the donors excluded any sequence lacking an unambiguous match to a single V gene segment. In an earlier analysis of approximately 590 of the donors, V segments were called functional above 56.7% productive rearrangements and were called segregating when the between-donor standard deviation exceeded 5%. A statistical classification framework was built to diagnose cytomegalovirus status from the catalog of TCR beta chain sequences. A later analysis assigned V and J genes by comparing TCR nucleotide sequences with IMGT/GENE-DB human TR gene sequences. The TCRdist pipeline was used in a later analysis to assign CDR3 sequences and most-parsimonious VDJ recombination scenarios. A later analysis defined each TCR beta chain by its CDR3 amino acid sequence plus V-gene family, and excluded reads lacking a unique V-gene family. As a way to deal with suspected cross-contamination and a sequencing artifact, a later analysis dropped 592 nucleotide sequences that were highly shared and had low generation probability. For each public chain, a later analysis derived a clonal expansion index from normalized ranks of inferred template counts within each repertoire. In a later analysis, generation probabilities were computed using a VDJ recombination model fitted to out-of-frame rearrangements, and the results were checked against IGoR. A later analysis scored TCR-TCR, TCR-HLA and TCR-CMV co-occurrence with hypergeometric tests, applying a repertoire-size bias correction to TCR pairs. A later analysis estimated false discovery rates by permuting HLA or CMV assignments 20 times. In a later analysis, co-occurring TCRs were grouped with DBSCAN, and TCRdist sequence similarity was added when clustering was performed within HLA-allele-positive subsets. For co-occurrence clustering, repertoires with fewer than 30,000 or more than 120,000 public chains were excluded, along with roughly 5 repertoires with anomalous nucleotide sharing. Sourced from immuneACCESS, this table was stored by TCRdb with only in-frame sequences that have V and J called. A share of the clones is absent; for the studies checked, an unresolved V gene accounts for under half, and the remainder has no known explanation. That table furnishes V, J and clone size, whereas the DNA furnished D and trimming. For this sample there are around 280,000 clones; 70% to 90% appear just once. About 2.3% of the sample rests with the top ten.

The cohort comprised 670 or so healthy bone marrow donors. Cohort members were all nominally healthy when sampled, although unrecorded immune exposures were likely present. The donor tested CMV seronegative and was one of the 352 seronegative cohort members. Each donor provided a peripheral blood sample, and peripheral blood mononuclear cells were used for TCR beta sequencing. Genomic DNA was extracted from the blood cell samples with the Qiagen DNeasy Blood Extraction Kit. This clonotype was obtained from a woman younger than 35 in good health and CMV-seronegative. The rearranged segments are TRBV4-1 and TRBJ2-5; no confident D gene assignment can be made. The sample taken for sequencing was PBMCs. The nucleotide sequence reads TGCGCCAGCTCTCAAAGTCCCGGGCAAGAGACCCAGTACTTC. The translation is CASSQSPGQETQYF.